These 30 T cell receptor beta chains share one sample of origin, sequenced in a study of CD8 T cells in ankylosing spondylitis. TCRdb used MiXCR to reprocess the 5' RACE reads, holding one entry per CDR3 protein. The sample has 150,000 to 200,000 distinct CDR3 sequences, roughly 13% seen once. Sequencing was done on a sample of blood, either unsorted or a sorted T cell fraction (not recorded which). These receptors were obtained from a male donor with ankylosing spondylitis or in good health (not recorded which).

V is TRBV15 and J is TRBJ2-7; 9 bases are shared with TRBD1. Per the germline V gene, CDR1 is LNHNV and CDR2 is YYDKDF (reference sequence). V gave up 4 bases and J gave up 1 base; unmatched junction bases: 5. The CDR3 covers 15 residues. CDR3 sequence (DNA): TGTGCCACCAGCACGGGACAGGGCCATTCCTACGAGCAGTACTTC. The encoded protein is CATSTGQGHSYEQYF.

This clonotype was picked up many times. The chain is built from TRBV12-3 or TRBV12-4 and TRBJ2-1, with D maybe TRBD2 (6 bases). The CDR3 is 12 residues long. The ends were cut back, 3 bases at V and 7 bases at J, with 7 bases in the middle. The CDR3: CASSFGGNEQFF. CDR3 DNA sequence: TGTGCCAGCAGTTTCGGGGGAAATGAGCAGTTCTTC.

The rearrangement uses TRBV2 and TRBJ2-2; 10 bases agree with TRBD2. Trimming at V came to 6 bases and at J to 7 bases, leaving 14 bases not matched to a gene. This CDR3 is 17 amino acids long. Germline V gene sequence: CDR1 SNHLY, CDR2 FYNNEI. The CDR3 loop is CASRATLAGDILGELFF. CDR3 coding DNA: TGTGCCAGCAGAGCTACTCTAGCGGGAGATATTCTCGGGGAGCTGTTTTTT.

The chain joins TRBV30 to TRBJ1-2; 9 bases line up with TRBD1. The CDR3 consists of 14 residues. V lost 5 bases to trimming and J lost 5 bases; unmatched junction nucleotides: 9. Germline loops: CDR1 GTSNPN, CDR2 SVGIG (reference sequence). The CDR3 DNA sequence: TGTGCCTGGTCCACCTCCGGGACAGGGTATGGCTACACCTTC. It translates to CAWSTSGTGYGYTF.

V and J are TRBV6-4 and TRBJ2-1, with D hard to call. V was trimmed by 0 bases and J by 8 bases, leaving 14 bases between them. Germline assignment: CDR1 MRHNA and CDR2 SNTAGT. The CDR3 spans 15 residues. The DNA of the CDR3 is TGTGCCAGCAGTGACTCGAGTTTGGGGTTACATGAGCAGTTCTTC. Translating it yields CASSDSSLGLHEQFF.

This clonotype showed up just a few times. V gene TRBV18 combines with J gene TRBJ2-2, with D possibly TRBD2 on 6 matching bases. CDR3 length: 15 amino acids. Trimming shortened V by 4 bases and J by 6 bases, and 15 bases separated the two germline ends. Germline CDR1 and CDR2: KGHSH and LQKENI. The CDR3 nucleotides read TGTGCCAGCTCACACCAGTGGGAGGACGCCGGGGAGCTGTTTTTT. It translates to CASSHQWEDAGELFF.

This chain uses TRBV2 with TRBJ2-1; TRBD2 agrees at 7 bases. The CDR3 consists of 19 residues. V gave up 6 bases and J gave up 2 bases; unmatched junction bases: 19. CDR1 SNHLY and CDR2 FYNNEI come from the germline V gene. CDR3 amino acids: CASRVAAGLHSAAYNEQFF. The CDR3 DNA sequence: TGTGCCAGCAGGGTGGCAGCGGGACTGCACTCGGCGGCCTACAATGAGCAGTTCTTC.

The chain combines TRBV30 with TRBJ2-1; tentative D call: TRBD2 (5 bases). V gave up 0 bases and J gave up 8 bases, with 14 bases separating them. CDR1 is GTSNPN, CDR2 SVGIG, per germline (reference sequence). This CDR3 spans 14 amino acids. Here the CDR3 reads CAWSVISSGDEQFF. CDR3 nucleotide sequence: TGTGCCTGGAGTGTAATTTCCTCCGGGGATGAGCAGTTCTTC.

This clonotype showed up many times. The CDR3 sequence: CSVPTGINEQYF. In DNA, the CDR3 is TGCAGCGTGCCGACAGGGATCAACGAGCAGTACTTC. The J gene is TRBJ2-7, the V gene TRBV29-1, with 7 positions matching TRBD1. CDR3 length: 12 residues. Germline V gives CDR1 SQVTM, CDR2 ANQGSEA. The trim removed 6 bases at V and 5 bases at J, leaving 7 bases unmatched.

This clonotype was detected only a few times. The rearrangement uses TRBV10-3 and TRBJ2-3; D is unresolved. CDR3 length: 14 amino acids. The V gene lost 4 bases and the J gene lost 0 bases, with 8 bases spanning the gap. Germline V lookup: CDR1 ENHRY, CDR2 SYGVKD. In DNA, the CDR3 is TGTGCCATCAGTGCCCCCCGGAGCACAGATACGCAGTATTTT. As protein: CAISAPRSTDTQYF.

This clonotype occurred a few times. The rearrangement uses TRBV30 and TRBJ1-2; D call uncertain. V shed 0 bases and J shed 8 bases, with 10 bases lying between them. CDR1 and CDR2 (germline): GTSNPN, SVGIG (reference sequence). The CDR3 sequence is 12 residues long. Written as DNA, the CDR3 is TGTGCCTGGAGTGTAGGAGGAGGAGGCTACACCTTC. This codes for CAWSVGGGGYTF.

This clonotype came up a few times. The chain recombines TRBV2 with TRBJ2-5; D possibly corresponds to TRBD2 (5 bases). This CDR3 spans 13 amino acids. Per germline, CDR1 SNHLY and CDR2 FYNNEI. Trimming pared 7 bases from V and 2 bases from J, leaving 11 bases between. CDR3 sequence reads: CASTRRVQETQYF. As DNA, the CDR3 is TGTGCCAGCACCCGGCGGGTGCAAGAGACCCAGTACTTC.

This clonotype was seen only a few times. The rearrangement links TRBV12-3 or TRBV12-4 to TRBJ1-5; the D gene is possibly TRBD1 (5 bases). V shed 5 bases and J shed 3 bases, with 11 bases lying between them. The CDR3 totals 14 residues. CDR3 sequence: CASSPGPSNQPQHF. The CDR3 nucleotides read TGTGCCAGCAGTCCGGGACCGTCCAATCAGCCCCAGCATTTT.

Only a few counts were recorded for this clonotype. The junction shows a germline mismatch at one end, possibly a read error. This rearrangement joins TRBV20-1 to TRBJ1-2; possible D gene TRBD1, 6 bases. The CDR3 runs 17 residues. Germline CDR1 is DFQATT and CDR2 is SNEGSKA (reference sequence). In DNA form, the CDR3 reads TGCAGTGCTAGAGATCCGGAAACAGGGAGGTTAAAAGGGGAGAACTGTTTC. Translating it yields CSARDPETGRLKGENCF.

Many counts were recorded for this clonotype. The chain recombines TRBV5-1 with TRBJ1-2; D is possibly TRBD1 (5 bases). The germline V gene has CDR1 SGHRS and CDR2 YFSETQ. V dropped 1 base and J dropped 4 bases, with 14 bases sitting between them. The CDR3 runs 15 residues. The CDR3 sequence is CASSLLRGRTYGYTF. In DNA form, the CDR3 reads TGCGCCAGCAGCTTGTTGCGGGGCCGGACCTATGGCTACACCTTC.

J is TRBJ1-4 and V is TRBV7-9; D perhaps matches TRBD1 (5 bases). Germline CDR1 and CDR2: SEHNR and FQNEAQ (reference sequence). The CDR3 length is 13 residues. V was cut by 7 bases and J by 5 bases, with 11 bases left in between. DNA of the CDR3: TGTGCCAGCACCGAAGGGGCAAATGAAAAACTGTTTTTT. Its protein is CASTEGANEKLFF.

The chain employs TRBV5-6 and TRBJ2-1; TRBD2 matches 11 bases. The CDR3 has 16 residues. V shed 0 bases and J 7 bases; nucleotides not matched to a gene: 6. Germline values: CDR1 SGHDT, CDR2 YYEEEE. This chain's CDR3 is CASSLELAGAGNEQFF. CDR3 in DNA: TGTGCCAGCAGCTTGGAACTAGCGGGAGCAGGTAATGAGCAGTTCTTC.

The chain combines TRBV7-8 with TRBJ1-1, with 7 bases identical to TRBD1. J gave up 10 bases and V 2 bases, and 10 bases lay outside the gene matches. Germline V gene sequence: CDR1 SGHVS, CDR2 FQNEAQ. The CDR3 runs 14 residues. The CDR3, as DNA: TGTGCCAGCAGCTTATACAGGGGAAAGTCGGCAGCTTTCTTT. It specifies CASSLYRGKSAAFF.

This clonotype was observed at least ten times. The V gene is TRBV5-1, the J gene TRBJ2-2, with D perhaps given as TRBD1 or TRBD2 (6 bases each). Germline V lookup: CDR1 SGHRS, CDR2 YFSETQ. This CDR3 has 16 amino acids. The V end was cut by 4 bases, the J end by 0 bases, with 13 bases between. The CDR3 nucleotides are TGCGCCAGCAGCCCGGACGGGGGCCCGAACACCGGGGAGCTGTTTTTT. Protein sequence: CASSPDGGPNTGELFF.

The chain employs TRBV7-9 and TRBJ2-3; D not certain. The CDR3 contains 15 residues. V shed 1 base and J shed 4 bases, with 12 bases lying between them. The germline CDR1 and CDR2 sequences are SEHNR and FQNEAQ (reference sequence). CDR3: CASSLGGGPSDTQYF. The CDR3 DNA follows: TGTGCCAGCAGCTTAGGGGGTGGGCCCTCAGATACGCAGTATTTT.

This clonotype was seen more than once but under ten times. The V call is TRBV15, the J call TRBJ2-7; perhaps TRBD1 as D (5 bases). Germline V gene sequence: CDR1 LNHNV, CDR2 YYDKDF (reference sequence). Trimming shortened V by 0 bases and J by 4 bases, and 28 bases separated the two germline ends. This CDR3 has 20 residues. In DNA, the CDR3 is TGTGCCACCAGCAGAGATGGGGCTGCCCACCGCCTAACCCCACAATACGAGCAGTACTTC. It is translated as CATSRDGAAHRLTPQYEQYF.

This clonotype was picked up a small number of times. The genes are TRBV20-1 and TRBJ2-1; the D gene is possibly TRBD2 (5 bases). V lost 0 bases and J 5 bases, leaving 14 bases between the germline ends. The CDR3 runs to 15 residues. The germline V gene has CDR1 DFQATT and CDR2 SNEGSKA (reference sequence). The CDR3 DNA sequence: TGCAGTGCTAGAGAACTTACCGGACTTAACAATGAGCAGTTCTTC. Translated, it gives CSARELTGLNNEQFF.

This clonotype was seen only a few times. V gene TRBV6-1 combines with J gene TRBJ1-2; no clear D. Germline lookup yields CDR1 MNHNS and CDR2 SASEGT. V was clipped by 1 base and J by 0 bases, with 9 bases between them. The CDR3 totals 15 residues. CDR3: CASSEGPGANYGYTF. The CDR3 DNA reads TGTGCCAGCAGTGAAGGACCCGGAGCTAACTATGGCTACACCTTC.

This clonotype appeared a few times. The CDR3 bases are TGTGCCAGCAGTGAAGGATGGACGCAGGGACATGGCTACACCTTC. Its protein product is CASSEGWTQGHGYTF. The V call is TRBV6-1, the J call TRBJ1-2; tentatively, D is TRBD1 (5 bases). From germline, CDR1 is MNHNS and CDR2 SASEGT. Trimming left V 1 base short and J 6 bases short, with 15 bases between. This CDR3 comprises 15 residues.

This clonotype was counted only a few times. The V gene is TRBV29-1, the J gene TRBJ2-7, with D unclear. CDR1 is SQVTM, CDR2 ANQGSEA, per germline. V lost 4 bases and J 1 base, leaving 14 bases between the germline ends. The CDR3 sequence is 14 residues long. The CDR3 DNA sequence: TGCAGCGTTGGGCAAAGAGGCACTTCCTACGAGCAGTACTTC. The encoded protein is CSVGQRGTSYEQYF.

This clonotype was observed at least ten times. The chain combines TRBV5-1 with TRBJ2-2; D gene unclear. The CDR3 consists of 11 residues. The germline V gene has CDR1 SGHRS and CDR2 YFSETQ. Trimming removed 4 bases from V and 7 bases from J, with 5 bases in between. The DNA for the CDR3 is TGCGCCAGCAGCGACGGCGGGGAGCTGTTTTTT. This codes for CASSDGGELFF.

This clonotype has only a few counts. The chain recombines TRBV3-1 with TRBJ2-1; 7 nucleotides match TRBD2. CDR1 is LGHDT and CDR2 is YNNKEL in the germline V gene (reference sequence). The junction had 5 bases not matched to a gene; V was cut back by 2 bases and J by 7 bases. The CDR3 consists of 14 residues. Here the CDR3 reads CASSQLAEVNEQFF. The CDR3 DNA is TGTGCCAGCAGCCAACTAGCGGAAGTAAATGAGCAGTTCTTC.

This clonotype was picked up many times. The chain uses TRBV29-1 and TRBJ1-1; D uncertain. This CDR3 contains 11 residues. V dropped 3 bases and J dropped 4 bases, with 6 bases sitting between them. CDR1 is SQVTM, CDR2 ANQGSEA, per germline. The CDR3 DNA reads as TGCAGCGTTGATTTAGGCACTGAAGCTTTCTTT. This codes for CSVDLGTEAFF.

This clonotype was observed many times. The CDR3 loop is CASTAGGVTEAFF. CDR3 DNA sequence: TGCGCCAGCACCGCAGGGGGCGTCACTGAAGCTTTCTTT. This chain connects TRBV4-1 to TRBJ1-1; 8 bases align to TRBD1. CDR1 MGHRA and CDR2 YSYEKL come from the germline V gene. After removal of 7 bases from V and 4 bases from J, the junction contained 5 bases not matched to a gene. The CDR3 extends over 13 amino acids.

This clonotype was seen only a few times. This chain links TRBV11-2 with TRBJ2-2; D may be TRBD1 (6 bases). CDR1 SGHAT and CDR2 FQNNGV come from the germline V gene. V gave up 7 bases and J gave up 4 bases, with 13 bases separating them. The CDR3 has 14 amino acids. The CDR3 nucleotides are TGTGCCAGCAACCCCACAGGGCCCACCGGGGAGCTGTTTTTT. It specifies CASNPTGPTGELFF.